The 30 T cell receptor beta chains below come from one sample, sequenced in a study of regulatory T cells in long-lasting Graves disease. Libraries of TCR beta came from iRepertoire HTBI primers plus Arm-PCR of CDR3 regions. TCRdb used MiXCR to reprocess the multiplex PCR reads, holding one entry per CDR3 protein. The sample yields 400,000 to 600,000 distinct CDR3 sequences, 20% to 25% seen once. The sample's time point: persistent/refractory GD, antithyroid drugs over 5 years with positive TRAb. Making the TCR library involved RNA that had been extracted from PBMCs. The sequencing here drew on peripheral blood mononuclear cells (PBMCs), taken when the disease was refractory, from a patient treated with antithyroid drugs. Receptors originate from a female donor with Graves disease.

This clonotype was recorded once. The rearrangement joins TRBV28 to TRBJ1-5, with 9 bases that match TRBD1. The CDR3 totals 20 residues. The J segment lost 0 bases and the V segment lost 7 bases, leaving 19 bases of the junction unmatched. Germline loops: CDR1 MDHEN, CDR2 SYDVKM. The CDR3, as DNA: TGTGCCAGCACCCATGACAGGGGGTTCCTACTTTTACCTAGCAATCAGCCCCAGCATTTT. This translates into CASTHDRGFLLLPSNQPQHF.

This clonotype has a handful of counts. The chain combines TRBV5-1 with TRBJ1-1; no firm D call. Germline-derived CDR1 and CDR2 are SGHRS and YFSETQ. V was shortened by 3 bases and J by 2 bases, with 11 bases between the two germline ends. The CDR3 is 14 amino acids. The DNA of the CDR3 is TGCGCCAGCAGCTCGTCACGGAGAAACACTGAAGCTTTCTTT. Encoded protein: CASSSSRRNTEAFF.

This clonotype has a single count. The gene calls are TRBV6-1 and TRBJ2-3; no firm D call. There are 12 residues in the CDR3. V lost 8 bases and J 4 bases, leaving 10 bases between the germline ends. Looked up from germline, CDR1 is MNHNS and CDR2 is SASEGT. CDR3 amino acids: CASVGNSDTQYF. In nucleotides, the CDR3 is TGTGCCAGCGTAGGGAATTCAGATACGCAGTATTTT.

The chain carries TRBV2 and TRBJ2-1; D may be TRBD1 (5 bases). The CDR3 runs 16 residues. The germline V and J ends were trimmed by 5 bases and 3 bases, with 17 bases remaining between them. From germline, CDR1 is SNHLY and CDR2 FYNNEI. CDR3 sequence: CASSQQGPRNYNEQFF. As DNA, the CDR3 is TGTGCCAGCAGTCAGCAGGGCCCCCGGAACTACAATGAGCAGTTCTTC.

The table lists this clonotype with many counts. This sequence joins TRBV28 and TRBJ2-7, with TRBD2 as a possible D gene (6 bases). CDR3 length equals 15 residues. Looked up from germline, CDR1 is MDHEN and CDR2 is SYDVKM. Trimming removed 3 bases at V and 2 bases at J, with 14 bases between. In DNA form, the CDR3 reads TGTGCCAGCAGTTTCGTAGTAGCGGTAACCTACGAGCAGTACTTC. Its protein is CASSFVVAVTYEQYF.

This clonotype was observed at least ten times. V and J are TRBV5-8 and TRBJ2-5; D is possibly TRBD2 (7 bases). With 4 bases removed from V and 0 bases from J, the gap between germline ends came to 16 bases. Germline CDR1 and CDR2: SGHTS and YDEGEE. This CDR3 has 16 amino acids. The CDR3 sequence is CASSRGDTTYQETQYF. In DNA, the CDR3 is TGTGCCAGCAGCCGGGGGGACACCACCTACCAAGAGACCCAGTACTTC.

This chain links TRBV10-3 with TRBJ1-1, with 7 bases fitting TRBD1. This CDR3 spans 13 amino acids. CDR1 is ENHRY, CDR2 SYGVKD, per germline. V lost 5 bases and J lost 4; bases outside the gene matches: 4. The DNA for the CDR3 is TGTGCCATCAGTCCAACAGGGGCCACTGAAGCTTTCTTT. Protein product: CAISPTGATEAFF.

A few counts support this clonotype. The V call is TRBV11-3, the J call TRBJ1-2; D is unclear. The CDR3 extends over 15 amino acids. Germline V gene lookup returns CDR1 SGHNT and CDR2 YENEEA. V lost 5 bases to trimming and J lost 2 bases, with 15 bases between them. The CDR3 loop is CASSQDLNRNYGYTF. The CDR3 region has the DNA TGTGCCAGCAGCCAAGATTTGAACCGCAACTATGGCTACACCTTC.

Points on this clonotype: A clone one base away is much larger, so this may be a read error. The V gene is TRBV6-1, the J gene TRBJ1-6; unclear D gene. Germline values: CDR1 MNHNS, CDR2 SASEGT. This CDR3 is built from 14 residues. The CDR3 nucleotides read TGTGCCAGCCTACACGAGATCTATAATTCATCCCTCCACTTT. Its protein is CASLHEIYNSSLHF.

The chain combines TRBV4-1 with TRBJ1-2, with 7 bases matching TRBD1. The trim removed 0 bases at V and 6 bases at J, leaving 13 bases unmatched. This CDR3 comprises 17 residues. Germline V gives CDR1 MGHRA, CDR2 YSYEKL. CDR3 coding DNA: TGCGCCAGCAGCCAAGACTACAGGGGCGCCCTATCCGATGGCTACACCTTC. Residues: CASSQDYRGALSDGYTF.

CDR3 region: CASSYRAGSEKLFF. In DNA form, the CDR3 reads TGTGCCAGCAGTTACCGGGCAGGGAGCGAAAAACTGTTTTTT. The rearrangement uses TRBV6-2 or TRBV6-3 and TRBJ1-4; weak D call: TRBD1 (5 bases). Germline V gives CDR1 MNHEY, CDR2 SVGEGT. The CDR3 extends over 14 amino acids. V was trimmed by 2 bases and J by 8 bases, leaving 12 bases between them.

V gene TRBV7-9 combines with J gene TRBJ2-1; TRBD2 aligns across 8 bases. From germline, CDR1 is SEHNR and CDR2 FQNEAQ (reference sequence). Trimming removed 5 bases from V and 3 bases from J; junction bases left unmatched: 15. There are 18 residues in the CDR3. The CDR3 spells CASSRSGRGLRFYNEQFF. Written as DNA, the CDR3 is TGTGCCAGCAGCCGAAGCGGGAGAGGGCTCCGCTTCTACAATGAGCAGTTCTTC.

This clonotype was seen at least ten times. V usage is TRBV24-1 and J usage is TRBJ1-2; TRBD1 aligns across 11 bases. The ends lost 3 bases at V and 3 bases at J; junction bases unmatched: 2. CDR3 length equals 15 residues. CDR1 and CDR2 from the germline V gene are KGHDR and SFDVKD. Here the CDR3 reads CATSDPGQGDYGYTF. The CDR3 coding sequence is TGTGCCACCAGTGATCCGGGACAGGGGGACTATGGCTACACCTTC.

This clonotype was counted many times. The CDR3 region has the DNA TGTGCCAGCAGCCCCCGGACCAGATACACCGGGGAGCTGTTTTTT. This encodes CASSPRTRYTGELFF. The gene calls are TRBV11-2 and TRBJ2-2; D call uncertain. The CDR3 consists of 15 residues. Germline CDR1 is SGHAT and CDR2 is FQNNGV. V lost 5 bases and J lost 3, with 13 bases in between.

The chain joins TRBV29-1 to TRBJ2-7; 14 positions match TRBD2. After removal of 6 bases from V and 8 bases from J, the junction contained 9 bases not matched to a gene. The CDR3 runs to 14 residues. Germline lookup yields CDR1 SQVTM and CDR2 ANQGSEA. For the CDR3, the DNA is TGCAGCGTGGCCGGGACTAGCGGGAGCTTAAAGCAGTACTTC. It specifies CSVAGTSGSLKQYF.

The V and J genes are TRBV5-6 and TRBJ2-7; the D gene is possibly TRBD1 (6 bases). The CDR3 runs to 15 residues. V was clipped by 0 bases and J by 7 bases, with 17 bases between them. Germline V gene sequence: CDR1 SGHDT, CDR2 YYEEEE. CDR3 DNA sequence: TGTGCCAGCAGCTTGGCAGGTGGACAGCAAACTGAGCAGTACTTC. Translating it yields CASSLAGGQQTEQYF.

This clonotype has only a few counts. The chain employs TRBV4-1 and TRBJ1-2, with unresolved D. This CDR3 has 16 amino acids. The V and J ends lost 4 bases and 7 bases respectively, with 22 bases between them. CDR1 is MGHRA and CDR2 is YSYEKL in the germline V gene. The CDR3 spells CASSPIGRLAVPGYTF. The CDR3 DNA reads as TGCGCCAGCAGCCCGATAGGCCGCTTGGCAGTCCCTGGCTACACCTTC.

The rearrangement joins TRBV7-2 to TRBJ1-1; D remains ambiguous. This CDR3 is built from 15 residues. V was clipped by 5 bases and J by 7 bases, with 20 bases between them. Germline assignment: CDR1 SGHTA and CDR2 FQGNSA. The CDR3 DNA reads as TGTGCCAGCAGCCCGTTAGAAGTGGGATTGGATGAAGCTTTCTTT. It translates to CASSPLEVGLDEAFF.

This clonotype was observed a handful of times. This sequence joins TRBV6-2 or TRBV6-3 and TRBJ2-5, with D perhaps matching TRBD1 or TRBD2 (5 bases each). Looked up from germline, CDR1 is MNHEY and CDR2 is SVGEGT. Trimming left V 2 bases short and J 5 bases short, with 18 bases between. This CDR3 has 16 residues. CDR3 loop: CASSYGASHKQETQYF. The CDR3 DNA follows: TGTGCCAGCAGTTACGGGGCTAGCCACAAGCAGGAGACCCAGTACTTC.

The chain uses TRBV18 and TRBJ2-5; possible D gene TRBD2, 6 bases. The V gene lost 0 bases and the J gene lost 9 bases, with 17 bases spanning the gap. This CDR3 comprises 15 residues. The germline gives CDR1 KGHSH, CDR2 LQKENI. This CDR3 is CASSPPARLGEAQYF. In DNA form, the CDR3 reads TGTGCCAGCTCACCACCGGCTAGGCTTGGGGAGGCCCAGTACTTC. Supplemented by reference TRBV18 and TRBJ2-5, the full variable domain reads NAGVMQNPRHLVRRRGQEARLRCSPMKGHSHVYWYRQLPEEGLKFMVYLQKENIIDESGMPKERFSAEFPKEGPSILRIQQVVRGDSAAYFCASSPPARLGEAQYFGPGTRLLVL.

This clonotype appeared a few times. J is TRBJ2-2 and V is TRBV3-1; D remains ambiguous. Germline CDR1 LGHDT, CDR2 YNNKEL (reference sequence). This CDR3 has 15 amino acids. V lost 2 bases, J lost 5 bases, and 12 bases lay in between. The CDR3 DNA sequence: TGTGCCAGCAGCCAACTGTCCCGGGTAACCGGGGAGCTGTTTTTT. Encoded protein: CASSQLSRVTGELFF.

This clonotype was counted between two and nine times. The genes are TRBV6-2 or TRBV6-3 and TRBJ2-7; no clear D. Germline V CDR1 and CDR2: MNHEY, SVGEGT. The V and J ends lost 6 bases and 2 bases respectively, with 14 bases between them. There are 14 residues in the CDR3. The CDR3 reads CASRQRHGPYEQYF. The CDR3 coding sequence is TGTGCCAGCAGACAACGTCACGGACCCTACGAGCAGTACTTC.

The V gene is TRBV4-1, the J gene TRBJ2-5; 10 nucleotides align to TRBD1. Germline-derived CDR1 and CDR2 are MGHRA and YSYEKL. The J segment lost 2 bases and the V segment lost 5 bases, leaving 2 bases of the junction unmatched. CDR3 size: 14 residues. The CDR3 reads CASSEGQGQETQYF. CDR3 DNA: TGCGCCAGCAGCGAGGGACAGGGGCAAGAGACCCAGTACTTC.

This clonotype was detected many times. The chain joins TRBV6-5 to TRBJ2-7, with D possibly TRBD1 on 6 matching bases. Deletions cut 4 bases from V and 6 bases from J, with 19 bases between. Germline CDR1 is MNHEY and CDR2 is SVGAGI. The length of the CDR3 is 15 residues. The CDR3: CASSSVQGFWGEQYF. In DNA, the CDR3 is TGTGCCAGCAGTTCCGTCCAGGGGTTTTGGGGCGAGCAGTACTTC.

This clonotype was picked up many times. V usage is TRBV6-1 and J usage is TRBJ1-1; tentatively, D is TRBD1 (6 bases). The CDR3 extends over 14 amino acids. CDR1 and CDR2 from the germline V gene are MNHNS and SASEGT. Trimming stripped 6 bases from V and 5 bases from J, with 16 bases between. CDR3 loop: CASRGAQEDTEAFF. The CDR3 coding sequence is TGTGCCAGCAGGGGGGCGCAGGAGGATACTGAAGCTTTCTTT.

This clonotype has a count of ten or more. The J gene is TRBJ1-2, the V gene TRBV28; TRBD1 matches 9 bases. This CDR3 comprises 14 residues. Losses at the gene ends were 3 bases for V and 6 bases for J; bases not matched to a gene: 5. Germline loops: CDR1 MDHEN, CDR2 SYDVKM. This CDR3 reads CASSFPDRGHGYTF. As DNA, the CDR3 is TGTGCCAGCAGTTTCCCGGACAGGGGCCATGGCTACACCTTC.

The J gene is TRBJ1-2, the V gene TRBV5-5; D not resolved. Germline V CDR1 and CDR2: SGHKS, YYEKEE (reference sequence). Trimming left V 1 base short and J 8 bases short, with 18 bases between. CDR3 length: 15 residues. The DNA for the CDR3 is TGTGCCAGCAGCTTGAAATTCGTTTCTGGGTACGGCTACACCTTC. Protein: CASSLKFVSGYGYTF. Drawing the rest from reference TRBV5-5 and TRBJ1-2, the complete variable domain is DAGVTQSPTHLIKTRGQQVTLRCSPISGHKSVSWYQQVLGQGPQFIFQYYEKEERGRGNFPDRFSARQFPNYSSELNVNALLLGDSALYLCASSLKFVSGYGYTFGSGTRLTVV.

This clonotype was counted at least ten times. The chain recombines TRBV28 with TRBJ2-7; TRBD1 agrees at 9 bases. The ends lost 8 bases at V and 4 bases at J; junction bases unmatched: 6. In germline, CDR1 is MDHEN, CDR2 SYDVKM. This CDR3 region has 13 residues. This CDR3 is CASGDRGWYEQYF. Here the CDR3 DNA reads TGTGCCAGCGGAGACAGGGGGTGGTACGAGCAGTACTTC.

As to this clonotype: Just one base apart from a much larger clone, this may be a read error. V and J are TRBV28 and TRBJ2-5; D might be TRBD2 (5 bases). The CDR3 covers 16 residues. CDR1 MDHEN and CDR2 SYDVKM come from the germline V gene. The CDR3, as DNA: TGTACCAGCAGCCCCACCCCCCCGGGGTCTGGGGAGACCCAGTACTTC. This translates into CTSSPTPPGSGETQYF.

This clonotype appeared a single time. This rearrangement joins TRBV4-1 to TRBJ1-1; D ambiguous. Trimming cost V 2 bases and J 2 bases, with 12 bases left between them. This CDR3 is built from 15 residues. Looked up from germline, CDR1 is MGHRA and CDR2 is YSYEKL. In nucleotides, the CDR3 is TGCGCCAGCAGCCAACGAGGCTGGGCAAACACTGAAGCTTTCTTT. This gives the protein CASSQRGWANTEAFF.